The entry below gives a single TCR beta chain sequence along with its context. Antigen: not known. This specimen comes from a study of coeliac disease. Study context: Disease groups: newly diagnosed active, refractory type I, gluten-free-diet controlled. The study queried TRBV7-2 bias without high-resolution HLA data.

The V gene lost 4 bases and the J gene lost 0 bases, with 13 bases spanning the gap. From germline, CDR1 is MDHEN and CDR2 SYDVKM. The CDR3 has 17 amino acids. Study-level findings and limits: Control samples showed higher TRB and TRG clonality than intraepithelial and lamina propria samples in active celiac disease.

The data were produced by immunoSEQ multiplex PCR, yet TCRdb's version contains in-frame clones alone and is incomplete. The table has around 6,700 clones, around 61% seen once. This TCR derives from a man aged 50-60 years with active celiac disease. The sequenced sample was lamina propria lymphocytes from the gut. The genes are TRBV28 and TRBJ1-6, with D perhaps matching TRBD1 (5 bases). CDR3 in amino acids: CASSSRGLSSYNSPLHF. The CDR3 DNA reads as TGTGCCAGCAGTTCAAGGGGCCTGAGCTCCTATAATTCACCCCTCCACTTT.